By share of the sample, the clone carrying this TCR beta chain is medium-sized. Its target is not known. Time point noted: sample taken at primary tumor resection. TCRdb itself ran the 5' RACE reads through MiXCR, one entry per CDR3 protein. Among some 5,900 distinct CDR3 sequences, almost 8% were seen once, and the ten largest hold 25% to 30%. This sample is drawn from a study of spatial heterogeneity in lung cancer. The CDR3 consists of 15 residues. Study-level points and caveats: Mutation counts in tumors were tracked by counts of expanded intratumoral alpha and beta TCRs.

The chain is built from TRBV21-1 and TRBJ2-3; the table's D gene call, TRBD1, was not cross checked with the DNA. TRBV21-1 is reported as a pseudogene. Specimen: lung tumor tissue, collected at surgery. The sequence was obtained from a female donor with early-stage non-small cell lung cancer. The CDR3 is CASSKEQGRTDTQYF. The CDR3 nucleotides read TGTGCCAGCAGCAAAGAACAGGGGAGAACAGATACGCAGTATTTT.